What follows are 14 T cell receptor beta chains derived from one specimen sequenced in a study of cytotoxic CD8 clonotypes in ibrutinib-treated CLL. Clones were sequenced by immunoSEQ multiplex PCR, and TCRdb holds only the in-frame ones, with some missing. The table has 200,000 to 250,000 clones, just under 80% seen once. This specimen consisted of PBMCs, obtained after 12 months of ibrutinib treatment. Source of these receptors: a human donor with chronic lymphocytic leukemia.

The genes are TRBV7-3 and TRBJ2-2; D gene uncertain. Trimming took 4 bases from V and 6 from J, leaving 6 bases between them. The germline CDR1 and CDR2 sequences are SGHTA and FQGTGA. The CDR3 totals 12 residues. Written as DNA, the CDR3 is TGTGCCAGCAGCTCCATAGCCGGGGAGCTGTTTTTT. This sequence encodes CASSSIAGELFF.

A single count supports this clone. CDR3 protein: CASSQVRAAISTNEKLFF. As DNA, the CDR3 is TGCGCCAGCAGCCAAGTACGGGCGGCTATATCAACTAATGAAAAACTGTTTTTT. The chain uses TRBV4-1 and TRBJ1-4; D uncertain. V shed 1 base and J shed 0 bases, with 15 bases lying between them. The CDR3 length is 18 residues. Germline V lookup: CDR1 MGHRA, CDR2 YSYEKL.

This chain links TRBV5-6 with TRBJ2-2, with TRBD1 matching over 8 bases. There are 14 residues in the CDR3. With V trimmed by 5 bases and J by 7 bases, 7 bases remained unmatched. Per germline, CDR1 SGHDT and CDR2 YYEEEE. The DNA for the CDR3 is TGTGCCAGCAGGTCCGGACAGGGCCACGGGGAGCTGTTTTTT. Residues: CASRSGQGHGELFF.

The chain links TRBV19 to TRBJ1-1; 9 positions match TRBD1. Per the germline V gene, CDR1 is LNHDA and CDR2 is SQIVND (reference sequence). Trimming removed 7 bases from V and 1 base from J; junction bases left unmatched: 7. The CDR3 has 15 amino acids. The CDR3 loop reads CASTRDRAPNTEAFF. The CDR3, as DNA: TGTGCCAGTACTAGGGACAGGGCACCGAACACTGAAGCTTTCTTT. Full variable domain (missing parts from reference TRBV19 and TRBJ1-1): DGGITQSPKYLFRKEGQNVTLSCEQNLNHDAMYWYRQDPGQGLRLIYYSQIVNDFQKGDIAEGYSVSREKKESFPLTVTSAQKNPTAFYLCASTRDRAPNTEAFFGQGTRLTVV.

The gene calls are TRBV4-1 and TRBJ2-5; 11 bases map to TRBD2. The CDR3 is made up of 19 amino acids. The germline CDR1 and CDR2 sequences are MGHRA and YSYEKL. After removal of 1 base from V and 2 bases from J, the junction contained 12 bases not matched to a gene. The CDR3 DNA sequence: TGCGCCAGCAGCCAAGTCGTTAGCGGGGGGGCCGATCGACAAGAGACCCAGTACTTC. Translated, it gives CASSQVVSGGADRQETQYF.

This clone has more than one count but fewer than ten. DNA of the CDR3: TGTGCCAGCAGCCTTTCCCCCCGCTGGGAGACCCAGTACTTC. Its protein is CASSLSPRWETQYF. The chain couples TRBV14 to TRBJ2-5; no definite D call. V lost 4 bases and J lost 5, with 14 bases in between. Per germline, CDR1 SGHDN and CDR2 FVKESK. This CDR3 comprises 14 residues.

This chain links TRBV6-1 with TRBJ1-3; D is ambiguous. Trimming cost V 4 bases and J 0 bases, with 10 bases left between them. Germline CDR1 is MNHNS and CDR2 is SASEGT. The CDR3 is 15 amino acids. The CDR3 here is CASSVSLTSGNTIYF. DNA for the CDR3: TGTGCCAGCAGTGTGAGTCTGACCTCTGGAAACACCATATATTTT.

The CDR3 region has the DNA TGTGCCAGCAGCTTAGGGGGAGTACTTTTGAATGAGCAGTTCTTC. This codes for CASSLGGVLLNEQFF. The V and J genes are TRBV11-3 and TRBJ2-1, with a possible D match to TRBD2 (5 bases). The CDR3 totals 15 residues. Trimming left V 1 base short and J 7 bases short, with 14 bases between. Germline-derived CDR1 and CDR2 are SGHNT and YENEEA.

This clone showed up just once. This chain connects TRBV18 to TRBJ2-1; 13 nucleotides match TRBD2. Germline CDR1 reads KGHSH; CDR2 reads LQKENI. The CDR3 runs 15 residues. The junction had 2 bases not matched to a gene; V was cut back by 0 bases and J by 9 bases. The CDR3 nucleotides read TGTGCCAGCTCACCACCGGGACTAGCGGGGTCTGAGCAGTTCTTC. Its translation is CASSPPGLAGSEQFF.

CDR3 nucleotide sequence: TGTGCCAGCAGTACGACAGGGATTGATGAGCAGTTCTTC. It encodes CASSTTGIDEQFF. This chain joins TRBV5-6 and TRBJ2-1; 7 nucleotides line up with TRBD1. Germline loops: CDR1 SGHDT, CDR2 YYEEEE. V lost 5 bases and J lost 8; bases outside the gene matches: 7. The CDR3 is made up of 13 amino acids.

This chain links TRBV7-8 with TRBJ2-1; 8 nucleotides match TRBD2. Germline lookup yields CDR1 SGHVS and CDR2 FQNEAQ. V lost 5 bases, J lost 7 bases, and 7 bases stayed unmatched. The CDR3 runs to 14 residues. CDR3 in amino acids: CASSRGTRWNEQFF. CDR3 DNA sequence: TGTGCCAGCAGCCGCGGGACTAGATGGAATGAGCAGTTCTTC.

Here the CDR3 reads CASSPKRNEQFF. The DNA for the CDR3 is TGCGCCAGCAGCCCGAAGCGGAATGAGCAGTTCTTC. The gene calls are TRBV4-1 and TRBJ2-1, with D possibly TRBD2 on 5 matching bases. Germline V gives CDR1 MGHRA, CDR2 YSYEKL. This CDR3 spans 12 amino acids. V was cut by 4 bases and J by 7 bases, with 8 bases left in between.

CDR3 in DNA: TGTGCCACCAGCAGAGCTAGCGGGAGGGATAATGAGCAGTTCTTC. Translated, it gives CATSRASGRDNEQFF. The chain couples TRBV15 to TRBJ2-1; 12 bases align to TRBD2. The CDR3 totals 15 residues. The ends lost 1 base at V and 7 bases at J; junction bases unmatched: 2. The V gene's germline CDR1 is LNHNV and CDR2 YYDKDF (reference sequence).

The chain links TRBV18 to TRBJ1-2; D uncertain. Trimming took 3 bases from V and 6 from J, leaving 17 bases between them. This CDR3 region has 15 residues. In germline, CDR1 is KGHSH, CDR2 LQKENI. In DNA form, the CDR3 reads TGTGCCAGCTCACCGTCCCGGCAGGCGGGTCATGGCTACACCTTC. The encoded protein is CASSPSRQAGHGYTF.